This TCR beta chain was sequenced during a study of long-term antiretroviral therapy in people with HIV. Trimming shortened V by 2 bases and J by 0 bases, and 9 bases separated the two germline ends. This CDR3 has 15 amino acids. The germline gives CDR1 MNHEY, CDR2 SVGAGI. With survey level as its setting, the immunoSEQ assay was v3.0. TCRdb's table, derived via immunoSEQ multiplex PCR, lists solely in-frame clones and lacks some. The sample consists of roughly 23,000 clones, 80% to 90% of them appearing once. The V call is TRBV6-5, the J call TRBJ2-3; tentatively, D is TRBD1 (6 bases). The sample here was unsorted PBMCs, taken 1.9 years after starting antiretroviral therapy. The receptor was isolated from a woman aged 45 to 65 with HIV. The CDR3 coding sequence is TGTGCCAGCAGTTACAGGGGGATTAGCACAGATACGCAGTATTTT. Translating gives CASSYRGISTDTQYF.